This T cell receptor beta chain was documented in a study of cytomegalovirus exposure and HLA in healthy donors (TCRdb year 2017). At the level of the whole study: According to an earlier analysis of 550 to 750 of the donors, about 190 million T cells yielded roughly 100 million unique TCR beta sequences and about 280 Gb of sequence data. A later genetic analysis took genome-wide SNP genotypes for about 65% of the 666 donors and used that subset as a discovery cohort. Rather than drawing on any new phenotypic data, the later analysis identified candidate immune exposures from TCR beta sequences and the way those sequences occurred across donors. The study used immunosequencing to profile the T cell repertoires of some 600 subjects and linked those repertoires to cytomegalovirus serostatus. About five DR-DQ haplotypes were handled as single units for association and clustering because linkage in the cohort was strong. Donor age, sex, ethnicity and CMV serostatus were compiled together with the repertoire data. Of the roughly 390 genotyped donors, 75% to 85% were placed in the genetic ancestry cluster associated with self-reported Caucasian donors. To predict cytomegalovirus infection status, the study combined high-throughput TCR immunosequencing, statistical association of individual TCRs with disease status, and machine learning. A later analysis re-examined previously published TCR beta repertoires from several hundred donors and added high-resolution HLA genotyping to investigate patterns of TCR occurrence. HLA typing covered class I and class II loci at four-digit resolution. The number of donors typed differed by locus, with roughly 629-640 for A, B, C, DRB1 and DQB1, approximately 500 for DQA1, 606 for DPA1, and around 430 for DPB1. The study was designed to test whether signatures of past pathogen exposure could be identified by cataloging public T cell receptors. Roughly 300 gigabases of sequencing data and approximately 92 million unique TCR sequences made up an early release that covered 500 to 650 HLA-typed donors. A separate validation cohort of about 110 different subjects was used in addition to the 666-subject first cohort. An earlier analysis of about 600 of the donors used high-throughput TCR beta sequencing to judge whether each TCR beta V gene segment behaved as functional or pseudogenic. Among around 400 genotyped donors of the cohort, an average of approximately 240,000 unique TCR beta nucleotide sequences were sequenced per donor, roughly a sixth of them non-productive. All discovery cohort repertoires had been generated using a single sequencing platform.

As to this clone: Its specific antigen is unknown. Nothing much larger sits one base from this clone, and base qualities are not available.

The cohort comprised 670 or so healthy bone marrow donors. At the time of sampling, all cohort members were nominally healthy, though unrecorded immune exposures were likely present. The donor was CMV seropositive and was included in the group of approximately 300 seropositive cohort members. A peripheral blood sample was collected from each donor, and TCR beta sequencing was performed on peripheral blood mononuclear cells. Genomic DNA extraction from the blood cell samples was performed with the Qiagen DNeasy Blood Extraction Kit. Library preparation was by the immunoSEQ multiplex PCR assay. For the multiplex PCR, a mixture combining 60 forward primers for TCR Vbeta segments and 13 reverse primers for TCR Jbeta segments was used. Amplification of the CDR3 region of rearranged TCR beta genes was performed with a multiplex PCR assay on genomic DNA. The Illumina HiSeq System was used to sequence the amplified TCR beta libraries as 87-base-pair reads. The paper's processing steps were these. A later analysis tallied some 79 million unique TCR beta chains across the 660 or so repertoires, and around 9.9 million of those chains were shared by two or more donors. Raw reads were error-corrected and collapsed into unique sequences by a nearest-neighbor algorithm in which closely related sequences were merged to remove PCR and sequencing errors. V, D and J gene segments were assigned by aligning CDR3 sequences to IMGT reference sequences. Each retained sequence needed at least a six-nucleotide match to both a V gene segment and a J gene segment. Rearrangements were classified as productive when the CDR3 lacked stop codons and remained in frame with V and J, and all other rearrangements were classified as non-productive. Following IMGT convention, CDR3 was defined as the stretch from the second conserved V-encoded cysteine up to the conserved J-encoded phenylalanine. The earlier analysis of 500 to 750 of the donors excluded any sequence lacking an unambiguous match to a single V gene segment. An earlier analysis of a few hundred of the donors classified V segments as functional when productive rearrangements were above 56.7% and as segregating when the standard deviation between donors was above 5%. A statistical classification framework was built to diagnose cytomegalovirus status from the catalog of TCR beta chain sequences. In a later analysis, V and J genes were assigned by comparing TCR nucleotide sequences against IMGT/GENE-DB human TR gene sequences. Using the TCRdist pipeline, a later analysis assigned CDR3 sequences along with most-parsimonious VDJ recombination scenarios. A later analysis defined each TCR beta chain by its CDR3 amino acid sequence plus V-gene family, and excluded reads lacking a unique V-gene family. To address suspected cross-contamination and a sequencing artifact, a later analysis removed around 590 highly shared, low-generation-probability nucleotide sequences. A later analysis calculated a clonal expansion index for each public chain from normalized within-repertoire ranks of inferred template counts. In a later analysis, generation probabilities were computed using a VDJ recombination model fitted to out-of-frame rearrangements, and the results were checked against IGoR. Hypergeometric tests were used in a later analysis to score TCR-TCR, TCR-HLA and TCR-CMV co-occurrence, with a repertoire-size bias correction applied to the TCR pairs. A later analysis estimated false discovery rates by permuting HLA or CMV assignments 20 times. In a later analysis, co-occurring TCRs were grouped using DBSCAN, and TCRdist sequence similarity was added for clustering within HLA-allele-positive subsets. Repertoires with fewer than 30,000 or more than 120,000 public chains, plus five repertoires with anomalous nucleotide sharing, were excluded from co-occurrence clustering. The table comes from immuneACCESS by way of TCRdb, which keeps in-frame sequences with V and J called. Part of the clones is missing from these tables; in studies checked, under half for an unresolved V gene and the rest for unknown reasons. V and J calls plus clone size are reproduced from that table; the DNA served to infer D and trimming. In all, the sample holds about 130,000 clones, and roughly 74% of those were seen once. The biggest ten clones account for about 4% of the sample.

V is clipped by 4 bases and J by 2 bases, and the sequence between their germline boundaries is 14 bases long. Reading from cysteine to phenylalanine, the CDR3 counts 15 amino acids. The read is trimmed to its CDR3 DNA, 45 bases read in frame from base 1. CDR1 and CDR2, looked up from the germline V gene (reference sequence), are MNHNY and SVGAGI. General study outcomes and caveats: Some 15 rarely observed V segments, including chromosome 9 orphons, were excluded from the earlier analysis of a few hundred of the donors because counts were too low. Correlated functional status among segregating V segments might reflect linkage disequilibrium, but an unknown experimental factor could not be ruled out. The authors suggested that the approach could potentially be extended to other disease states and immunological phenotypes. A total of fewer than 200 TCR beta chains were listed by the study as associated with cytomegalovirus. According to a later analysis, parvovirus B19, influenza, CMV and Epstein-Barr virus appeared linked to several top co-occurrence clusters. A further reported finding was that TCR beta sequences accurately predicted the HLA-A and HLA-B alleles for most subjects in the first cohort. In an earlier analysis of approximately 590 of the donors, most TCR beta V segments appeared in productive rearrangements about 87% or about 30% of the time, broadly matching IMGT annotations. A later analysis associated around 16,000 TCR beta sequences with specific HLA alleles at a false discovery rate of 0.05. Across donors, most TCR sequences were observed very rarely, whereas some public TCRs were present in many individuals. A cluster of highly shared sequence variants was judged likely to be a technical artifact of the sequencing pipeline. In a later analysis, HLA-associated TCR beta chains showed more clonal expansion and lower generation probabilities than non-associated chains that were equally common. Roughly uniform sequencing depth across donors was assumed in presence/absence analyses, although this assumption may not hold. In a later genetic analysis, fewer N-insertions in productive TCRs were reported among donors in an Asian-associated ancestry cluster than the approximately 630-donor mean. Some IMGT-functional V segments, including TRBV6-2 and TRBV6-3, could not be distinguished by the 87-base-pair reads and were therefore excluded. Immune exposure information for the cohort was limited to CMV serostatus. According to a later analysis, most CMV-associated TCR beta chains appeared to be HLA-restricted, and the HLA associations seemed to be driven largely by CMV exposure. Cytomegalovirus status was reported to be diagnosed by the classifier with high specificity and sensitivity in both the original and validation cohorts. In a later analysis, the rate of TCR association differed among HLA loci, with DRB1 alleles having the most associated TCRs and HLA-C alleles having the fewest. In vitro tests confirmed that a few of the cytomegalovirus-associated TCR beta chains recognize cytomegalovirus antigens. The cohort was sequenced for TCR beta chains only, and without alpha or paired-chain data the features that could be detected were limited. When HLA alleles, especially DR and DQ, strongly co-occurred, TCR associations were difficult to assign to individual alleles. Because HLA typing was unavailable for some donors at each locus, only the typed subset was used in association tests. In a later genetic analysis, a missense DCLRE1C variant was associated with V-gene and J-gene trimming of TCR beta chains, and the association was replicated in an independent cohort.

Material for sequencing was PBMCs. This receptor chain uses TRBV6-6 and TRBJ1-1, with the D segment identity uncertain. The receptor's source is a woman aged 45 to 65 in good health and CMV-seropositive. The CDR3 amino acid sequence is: CASSWSAGRNTEAFF. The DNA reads TGTGCCAGCAGTTGGTCGGCCGGGAGAAACACTGAAGCTTTCTTT.